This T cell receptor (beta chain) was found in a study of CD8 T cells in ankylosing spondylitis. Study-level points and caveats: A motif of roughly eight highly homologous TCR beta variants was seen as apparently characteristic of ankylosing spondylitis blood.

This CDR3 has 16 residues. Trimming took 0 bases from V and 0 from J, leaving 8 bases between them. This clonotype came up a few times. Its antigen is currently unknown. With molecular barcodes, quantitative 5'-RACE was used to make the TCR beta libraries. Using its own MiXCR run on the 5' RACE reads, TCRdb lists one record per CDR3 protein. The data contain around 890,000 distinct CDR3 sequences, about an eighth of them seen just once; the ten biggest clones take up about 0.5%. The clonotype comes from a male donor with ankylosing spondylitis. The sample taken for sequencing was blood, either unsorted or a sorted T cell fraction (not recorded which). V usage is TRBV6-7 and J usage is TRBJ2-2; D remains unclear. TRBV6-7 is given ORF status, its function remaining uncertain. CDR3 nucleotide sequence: TGTGCCAGCAGTTACTCGGGCAGTCCGAACACCGGGGAGCTGTTTTTT. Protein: CASSYSGSPNTGELFF.